This paragraph reports one T cell receptor beta chain. This sample was included in a study of technical replicates of blood from a handful of donors. With 9 bases removed from V and 10 bases from J, the gap between germline ends came to 23 bases. The CDR3 length is 14 residues. Germline CDR1 is SGDLS and CDR2 is YYNGEE. The repertoire was sequenced with immunoSEQ multiplex PCR; TCRdb's copy has only in-frame clones and lacks some. The table includes approximately 81,000 clones, 81% detected once. This sequence was found in a human donor in good health. Some clones in this sample may be carry-over from other donors' samples. V and J are TRBV9 and TRBJ2-1, with D maybe TRBD2 (6 bases). Sequences were obtained from PBMCs. CDR3 bases: TGTGCCAAAGATAACGGGGGACCCCCAGGGGAGCAGTTCTTC. Translation gives CAKDNGGPPGEQFF.